Sequencing of this TCR beta chain was carried out in a study of shared clonotypes between healthy human individuals. Per the germline V gene, CDR1 is SQVTM and CDR2 is ANQGSEA. The V and J ends lost 0 bases and 3 bases, in that order; junction bases with no gene match: 11. The CDR3 runs 17 residues. Several immunoSEQ plates held equal portions of the genomic DNA taken from each subset. Only in-frame clones appear in the TCRdb table, and some are missing; sequencing was by immunoSEQ multiplex PCR. The sample records about 1,500,000 clones, roughly 96% being singletons. The rearrangement uses TRBV29-1 and TRBJ2-5; TRBD1 agrees at 9 bases. This sequence was found in a man aged 25-45 years in good health. The sequencing sample was made of naive CD4+ T cells sorted from blood. Specified subset: CD45RA+ positively selected. The CDR3 protein is CSVEDWYRGLREETQYF. The DNA for the CDR3 is TGCAGCGTTGAAGATTGGTACAGGGGGCTTAGGGAAGAGACCCAGTACTTC.